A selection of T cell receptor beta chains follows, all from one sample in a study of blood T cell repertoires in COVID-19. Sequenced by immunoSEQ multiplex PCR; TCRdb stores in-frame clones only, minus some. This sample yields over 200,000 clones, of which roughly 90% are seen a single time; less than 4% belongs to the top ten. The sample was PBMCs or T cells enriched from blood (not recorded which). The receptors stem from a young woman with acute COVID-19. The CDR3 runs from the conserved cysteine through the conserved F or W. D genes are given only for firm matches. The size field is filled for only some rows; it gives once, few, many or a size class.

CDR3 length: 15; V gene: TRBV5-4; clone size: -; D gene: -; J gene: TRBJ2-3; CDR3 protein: CASSHITGSIDTQYF; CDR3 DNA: TGTGCCAGCAGTCATATTACAGGGTCCATCGATACGCAGTATTTT
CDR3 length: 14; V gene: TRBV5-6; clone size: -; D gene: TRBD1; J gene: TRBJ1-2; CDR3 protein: CASSFGTENYGYTF; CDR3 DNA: TGTGCCAGCAGCTTCGGGACAGAGAACTATGGCTACACCTTC
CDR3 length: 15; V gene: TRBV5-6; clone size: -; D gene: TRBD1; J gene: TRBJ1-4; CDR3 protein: CASSLVGTGSEKLFF; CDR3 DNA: TGTGCCAGCAGCTTGGTAGGGACAGGGAGTGAAAAACTGTTTTTT
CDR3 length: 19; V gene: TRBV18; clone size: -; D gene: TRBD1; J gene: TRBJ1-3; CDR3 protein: CASSPIQGQRLYSGNTIYF; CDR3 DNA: TGTGCCAGCTCACCCATTCAGGGACAGAGACTTTATTCTGGAAACACCATATATTTT
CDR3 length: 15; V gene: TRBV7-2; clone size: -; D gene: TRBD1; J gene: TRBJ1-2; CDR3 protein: CASSFRQGVRDGYTF; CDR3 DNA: TGTGCCAGCAGCTTCCGTCAGGGGGTTCGGGATGGCTACACCTTC
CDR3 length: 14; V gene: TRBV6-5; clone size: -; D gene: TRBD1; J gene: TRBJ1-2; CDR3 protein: CASSYRDRGYGYTF; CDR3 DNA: TGTGCCAGCAGTTACAGGGACAGGGGGTATGGCTACACCTTC
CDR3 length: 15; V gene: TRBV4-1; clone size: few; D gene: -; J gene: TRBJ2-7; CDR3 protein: CASSPGDRSYGEQYF; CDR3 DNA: TGCGCCAGCAGCCCGGGGGACAGATCCTACGGGGAGCAGTACTTC
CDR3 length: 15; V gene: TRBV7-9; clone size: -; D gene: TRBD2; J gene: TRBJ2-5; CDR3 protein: CASSLGDGRVETQYF; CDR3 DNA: TGTGCCAGCAGCTTGGGGGACGGGAGGGTAGAGACCCAGTACTTC
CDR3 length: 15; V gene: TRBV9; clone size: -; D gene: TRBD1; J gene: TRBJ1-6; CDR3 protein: CASSPTTGGNSPLHF; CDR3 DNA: TGTGCCAGCAGCCCCACGACAGGGGGAAATTCACCCCTCCACTTT
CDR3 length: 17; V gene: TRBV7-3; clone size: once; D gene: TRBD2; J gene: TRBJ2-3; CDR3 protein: CASSLNSGGAIADTQYF; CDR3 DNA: TGTGCCAGCAGCTTAAATAGCGGGGGGGCCATCGCAGATACGCAGTATTTT
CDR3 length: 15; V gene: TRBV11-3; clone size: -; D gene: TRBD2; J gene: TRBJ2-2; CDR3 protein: CASSSGGGDTGELFF; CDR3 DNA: TGTGCCAGCAGCTCCGGGGGAGGGGACACCGGGGAGCTGTTTTTT
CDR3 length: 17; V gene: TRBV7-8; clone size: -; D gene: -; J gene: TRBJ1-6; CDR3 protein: CASSFYPLVQGNSPLHF; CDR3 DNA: TGTGCCAGCAGCTTTTACCCCCTCGTGCAGGGAAATTCACCCCTCCACTTT
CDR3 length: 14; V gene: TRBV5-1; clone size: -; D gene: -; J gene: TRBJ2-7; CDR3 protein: CASSFPGLDYEQYF; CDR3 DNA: TGCGCCAGCAGCTTTCCAGGGTTAGACTACGAGCAGTACTTC
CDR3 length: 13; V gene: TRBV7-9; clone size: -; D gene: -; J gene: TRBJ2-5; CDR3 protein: CASSLVGGETQYF; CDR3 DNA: TGTGCCAGCAGCTTAGTGGGCGGGGAGACCCAGTACTTC
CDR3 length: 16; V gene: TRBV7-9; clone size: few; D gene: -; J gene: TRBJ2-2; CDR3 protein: CASSLRLARNTGELFF; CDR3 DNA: TGTGCCAGCAGCTTACGCCTAGCGAGAAACACCGGGGAGCTGTTTTTT
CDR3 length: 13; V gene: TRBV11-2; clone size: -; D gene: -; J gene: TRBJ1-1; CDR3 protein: CASSLPNRPEAFF; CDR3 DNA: TGTGCCAGCAGCCTCCCCAACAGGCCCGAAGCTTTCTTT
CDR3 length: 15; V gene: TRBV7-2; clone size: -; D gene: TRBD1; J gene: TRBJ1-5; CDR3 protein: CASSFWTGTVQPQHF; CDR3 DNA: TGTGCCAGCAGCTTCTGGACAGGGACTGTTCAGCCCCAGCATTTT
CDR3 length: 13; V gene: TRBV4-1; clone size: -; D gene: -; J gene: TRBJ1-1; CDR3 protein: CASSQVGSREAFF; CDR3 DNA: TGCGCCAGCAGCCAAGTAGGGAGCCGAGAGGCTTTCTTT
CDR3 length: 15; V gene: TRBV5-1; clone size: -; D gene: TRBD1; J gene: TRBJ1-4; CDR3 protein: CASSLATGRNEKLFF; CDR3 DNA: TGCGCCAGCAGCTTGGCGACAGGGCGTAATGAAAAACTGTTTTTT
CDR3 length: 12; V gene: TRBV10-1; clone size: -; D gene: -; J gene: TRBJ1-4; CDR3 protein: CASSERGGKLFF; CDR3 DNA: TGCGCCAGCAGTGAAAGGGGAGGAAAACTGTTTTTT
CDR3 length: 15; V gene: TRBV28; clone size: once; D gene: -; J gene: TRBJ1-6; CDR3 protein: CASSFLIGGDSPLHF; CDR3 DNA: TGTGCCAGCAGTTTTTTAATTGGGGGGGATTCACCCCTCCACTTT
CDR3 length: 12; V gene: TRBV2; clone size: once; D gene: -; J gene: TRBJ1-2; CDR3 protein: CASDRTPPGYTF; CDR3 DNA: TGTGCCAGCGACAGGACCCCCCCTGGCTACACCTTC
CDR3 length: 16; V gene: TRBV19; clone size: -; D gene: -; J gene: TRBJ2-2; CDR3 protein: CASTAPGVASTGELFF; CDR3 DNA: TGTGCCAGTACCGCACCGGGGGTGGCTAGCACCGGGGAGCTGTTTTTT
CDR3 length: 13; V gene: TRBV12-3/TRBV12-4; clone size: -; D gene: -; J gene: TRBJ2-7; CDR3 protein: CASRGLGRYEQYF; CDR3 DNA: TGTGCCAGCAGGGGATTGGGGCGATACGAGCAGTACTTC
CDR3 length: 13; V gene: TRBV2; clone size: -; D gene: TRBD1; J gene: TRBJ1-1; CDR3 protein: CATTGGGWTEAFF; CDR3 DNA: TGTGCCACCACAGGGGGCGGATGGACTGAAGCTTTCTTT
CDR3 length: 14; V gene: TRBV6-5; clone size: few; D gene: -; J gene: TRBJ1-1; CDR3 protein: CASSYSRGPTEAFF; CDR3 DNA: TGTGCCAGCAGTTACTCCCGGGGTCCCACTGAAGCTTTCTTT
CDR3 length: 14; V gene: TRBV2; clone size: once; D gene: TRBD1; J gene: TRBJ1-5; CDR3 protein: CASSQGQGVQPQHF; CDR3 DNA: TGTGCCAGCAGTCAAGGACAGGGAGTTCAGCCCCAGCATTTT
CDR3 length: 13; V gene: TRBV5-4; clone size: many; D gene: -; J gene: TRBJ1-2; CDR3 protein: CASSLTGKYGYTF; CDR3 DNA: TGTGCCAGCAGCTTGACAGGGAAGTATGGCTACACCTTC
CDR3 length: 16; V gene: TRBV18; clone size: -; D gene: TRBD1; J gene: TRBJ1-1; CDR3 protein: CASSLGQDLSGTEAFF; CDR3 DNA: TGTGCCAGCTCCCTCGGACAGGACCTTTCGGGCACTGAAGCTTTCTTT
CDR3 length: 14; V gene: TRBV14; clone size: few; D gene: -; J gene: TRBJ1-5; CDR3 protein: CASSPTGTDQPQHF; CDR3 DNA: TGTGCCAGCAGCCCCACAGGGACGGATCAGCCCCAGCATTTT
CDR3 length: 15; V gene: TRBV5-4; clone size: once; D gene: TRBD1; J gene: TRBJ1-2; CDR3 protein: CASTNEDRAYSGYTF; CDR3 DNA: TGTGCCAGCACTAATGAAGACAGGGCATATAGCGGCTACACCTTC
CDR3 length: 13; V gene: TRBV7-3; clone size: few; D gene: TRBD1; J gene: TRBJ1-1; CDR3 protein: CASSSTGGDEAFF; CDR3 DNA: TGTGCCAGCAGTTCTACAGGGGGCGATGAAGCTTTCTTT
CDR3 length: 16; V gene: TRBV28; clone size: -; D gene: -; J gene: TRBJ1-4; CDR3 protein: CASSFLTTARNEKLFF; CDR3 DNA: TGTGCCAGCAGTTTCCTCACGACAGCTCGTAATGAAAAACTGTTTTTT
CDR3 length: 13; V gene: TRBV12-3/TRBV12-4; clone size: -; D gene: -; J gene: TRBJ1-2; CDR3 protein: CASSLTASYGYTF; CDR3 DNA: TGTGCCAGCAGTCTGACAGCTAGCTATGGCTACACCTTC
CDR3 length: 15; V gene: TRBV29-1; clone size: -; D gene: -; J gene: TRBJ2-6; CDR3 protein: CSVSRGSGGANVLTF; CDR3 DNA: TGCAGCGTAAGCAGGGGCTCGGGTGGGGCCAACGTCCTGACTTTC
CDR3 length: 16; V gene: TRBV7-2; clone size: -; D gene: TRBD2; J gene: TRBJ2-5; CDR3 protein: CASSAGLAGGGETQYF; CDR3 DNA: TGTGCCAGCAGCGCGGGACTAGCGGGGGGTGGGGAGACCCAGTACTTC
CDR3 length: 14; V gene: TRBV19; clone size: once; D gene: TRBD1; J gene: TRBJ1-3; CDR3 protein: CASSPGQGRNTIYF; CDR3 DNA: TGTGCCAGTAGTCCGGGACAGGGGAGAAACACCATATATTTT
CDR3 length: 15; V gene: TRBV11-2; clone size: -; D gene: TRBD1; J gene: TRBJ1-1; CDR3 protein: CASSIRQGRNTEAFF; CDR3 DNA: TGTGCCAGCAGCATACGACAGGGTCGGAACACTGAAGCTTTCTTT
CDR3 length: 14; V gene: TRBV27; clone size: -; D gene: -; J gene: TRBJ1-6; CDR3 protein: CASSPISYNSPLHF; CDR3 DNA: TGTGCCAGCAGTCCTATATCCTATAATTCACCCCTCCACTTT
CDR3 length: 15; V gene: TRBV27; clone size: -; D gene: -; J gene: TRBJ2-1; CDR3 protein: CASSYTPSSYNEQFF; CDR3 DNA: TGTGCCAGCAGTTATACCCCGAGCTCCTACAATGAGCAGTTCTTC
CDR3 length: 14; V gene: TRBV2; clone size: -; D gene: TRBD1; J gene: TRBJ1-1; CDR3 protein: CASPRQGADTEAFF; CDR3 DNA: TGTGCCAGCCCGCGACAGGGGGCGGACACTGAAGCTTTCTTT
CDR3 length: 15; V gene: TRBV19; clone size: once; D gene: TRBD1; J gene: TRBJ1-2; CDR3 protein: CASSPGTGNNYGYTF; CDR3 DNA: TGTGCCAGTAGCCCGGGGACAGGGAATAACTATGGCTACACCTTC
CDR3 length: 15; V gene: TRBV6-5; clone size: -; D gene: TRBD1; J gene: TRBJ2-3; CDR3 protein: CASSDRQGRMDTQYF; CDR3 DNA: TGTGCCAGCAGCGACCGACAGGGTCGGATGGATACGCAGTATTTT
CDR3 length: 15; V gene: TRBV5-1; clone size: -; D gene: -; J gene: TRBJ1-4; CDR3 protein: CASREETATNEKLFF; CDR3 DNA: TGCGCCAGCAGAGAGGAGACAGCAACTAATGAAAAACTGTTTTTT
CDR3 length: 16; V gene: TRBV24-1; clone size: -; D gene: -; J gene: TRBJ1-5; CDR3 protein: CATSDSTGTPNQPQHF; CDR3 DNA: TGTGCCACCAGTGATTCAACCGGGACACCGAATCAGCCCCAGCATTTT
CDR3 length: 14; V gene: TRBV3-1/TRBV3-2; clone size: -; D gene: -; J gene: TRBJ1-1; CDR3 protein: CASSPNGGNTEAFF; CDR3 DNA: TGTGCCAGCAGCCCCAACGGCGGGAACACTGAAGCTTTCTTT
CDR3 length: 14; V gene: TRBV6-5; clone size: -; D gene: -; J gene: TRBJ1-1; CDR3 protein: CASSPPSDEKIAFF; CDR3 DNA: TGTGCCAGCAGTCCACCTAGCGATGAAAAAATTGCTTTCTTT
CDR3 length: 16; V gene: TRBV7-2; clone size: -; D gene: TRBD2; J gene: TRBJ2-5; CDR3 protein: CASSSGLAGGPRTQYF; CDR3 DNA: TGTGCCAGCAGCTCGGGACTAGCGGGGGGGCCTCGGACCCAGTACTTC
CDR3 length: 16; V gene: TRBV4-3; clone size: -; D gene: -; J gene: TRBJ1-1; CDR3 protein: CASSQDRSDWNTEAFF; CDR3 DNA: TGCGCCAGCAGCCAAGATAGGTCGGACTGGAACACTGAAGCTTTCTTT
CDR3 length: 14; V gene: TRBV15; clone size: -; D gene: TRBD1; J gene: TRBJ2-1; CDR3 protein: CATSTLTGDNEQFF; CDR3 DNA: TGTGCCACCAGCACCTTGACAGGGGACAATGAGCAGTTCTTC
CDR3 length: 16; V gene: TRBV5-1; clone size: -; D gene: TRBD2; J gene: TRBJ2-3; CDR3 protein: CASSPGGFPSTDTQYF; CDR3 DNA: TGCGCCAGCAGCCCCGGGGGGTTCCCTAGCACAGATACGCAGTATTTT
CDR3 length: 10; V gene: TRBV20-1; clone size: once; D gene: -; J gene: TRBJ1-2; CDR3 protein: CSIPPGGYTF; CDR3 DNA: TGCAGTATCCCCCCCGGTGGCTACACCTTC
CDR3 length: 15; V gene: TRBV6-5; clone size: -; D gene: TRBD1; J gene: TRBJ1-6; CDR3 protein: CASSYGTGENSPLHF; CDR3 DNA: TGTGCCAGCAGTTACGGGACAGGGGAAAATTCACCCCTCCACTTT